Shown below are 25 T cell receptor beta chains from a single sample sequenced in a study of blood T cell repertoires in COVID-19. Sequenced by immunoSEQ multiplex PCR; TCRdb stores in-frame clones only, minus some. The data hold about 130,000 clones, with approximately 89% observed a single time. Source material: peripheral blood. These receptors came from a woman aged 55-69 years with acute or convalescent COVID-19.

Remarks on this clone: The sample holds other DNA sequences that translate to the same CDR3. This rearrangement joins TRBV3-1 (or the pseudogene TRBV3-2) to TRBJ2-3, with D maybe TRBD2 (5 bases). The CDR3 extends over 14 amino acids. Germline V gene sequence: CDR1 LGHDT, CDR2 YNNKEL (reference sequence). Trimming left V 2 bases short and J 1 base short, with 7 bases between. Here the CDR3 reads CASSQSGGTDTQYF. In DNA, the CDR3 is TGTGCCAGCAGCCAAAGCGGAGGCACAGATACGCAGTATTTT.

The sample holds a few counts of this clone. The chain employs TRBV6-4 and TRBJ2-1, with 7 bases that match TRBD2. The germline gives CDR1 MRHNA, CDR2 SNTAGT. This CDR3 has 14 amino acids. Unmatched junction bases numbered 4, after V lost 3 bases and J lost 5 bases. The CDR3 DNA sequence: TGTGCCAGCAGTGAGGCGGGAGCTCACAATGAGCAGTTCTTC. Residues: CASSEAGAHNEQFF.

V gene TRBV10-3 combines with J gene TRBJ1-6; 9 nucleotides match TRBD1. The trim removed 6 bases at V and 7 bases at J, leaving 10 bases unmatched. The CDR3 covers 16 residues. Germline loops: CDR1 ENHRY, CDR2 SYGVKD. The CDR3 loop is CAISLSGQGGNSPLHF. CDR3 nucleotide sequence: TGTGCCATCAGCCTATCGGGACAGGGCGGAAATTCACCCCTCCACTTT.

CDR3 nucleotides: TGTGCCAGCAGCCAAGAAGGGGGGGACCAAGAGACCCAGTACTTC. Translation: CASSQEGGDQETQYF. The chain combines TRBV4-2 with TRBJ2-5, with a possible D match to TRBD2 (7 bases). Trimming cost V 0 bases and J 0 bases, with 8 bases left between them. Germline loops: CDR1 LGHNA, CDR2 YNFKEQ. The CDR3 spans 15 residues.

As DNA, the CDR3 is TGTGCCAGCAGCGCTCGCCTGGGACTAGCTGGTGAGCAGTTCTTC. It encodes CASSARLGLAGEQFF. This chain links TRBV3-1 (or the pseudogene TRBV3-2) with TRBJ2-1; 9 bases are a match to TRBD2. CDR1 and CDR2 (germline): LGHDT, YNNKEL (reference sequence). The junction had 11 bases not matched to a gene; V was cut back by 5 bases and J by 9 bases. This CDR3 comprises 15 residues.

The gene calls are TRBV19 and TRBJ2-2; maybe TRBD2 (5 bases). CDR3 length: 20 residues. V dropped 0 bases and J dropped 10 bases, with 30 bases sitting between them. Germline CDR1 is LNHDA and CDR2 is SQIVND (reference sequence). The CDR3, as DNA: TGTGCCAGTAGTATAGATTTGAGGGCTGATAGGGCACCTCGGGCTACGGAGCTGTTTTTT. Translation: CASSIDLRADRAPRATELFF.

This chain connects TRBV9 to TRBJ2-3; D gene unclear. The V gene lost 1 base and the J gene lost 7 bases, with 10 bases spanning the gap. Looked up from germline, CDR1 is SGDLS and CDR2 is YYNGEE. CDR3 length: 13 residues. CDR3 protein: CASSVNSINTQYF. The CDR3 bases are TGTGCCAGCAGCGTAAATAGCATAAATACGCAGTATTTT.

The sample holds one count of this clone. This sequence joins TRBV5-6 and TRBJ1-4; 12 nucleotides agree with TRBD1. This CDR3 region has 14 residues. The germline CDR1 and CDR2 sequences are SGHDT and YYEEEE. V gave up 4 bases and J gave up 8 bases; unmatched junction bases: 3. The CDR3 protein is CASSGDRGREKLFF. The CDR3 region has the DNA TGTGCCAGCAGCGGGGACAGGGGGCGCGAAAAACTGTTTTTT. The complete variable domain, with remaining parts taken from reference TRBV5-6 and TRBJ1-4, reads DAGVTQSPTHLIKTRGQQVTLRCSPKSGHDTVSWYQQALGQGPQFIFQYYEEEERQRGNFPDRFSGHQFPNYSSELNVNALLLGDSALYLCASSGDRGREKLFFGSGTQLSVL.

This chain links TRBV7-3 with TRBJ1-2; tentatively, D is TRBD1 (5 bases). Trimming took off 3 bases at V and 8 bases at J, with 19 bases between the two ends. The V gene's germline CDR1 is SGHTA and CDR2 FQGTGA. CDR3 length equals 15 residues. CDR3 sequence (DNA): TGTGCCAGCAGCTTGACGGGAGGGGAGGGCGGCGGCTACACCTTC. Translating it yields CASSLTGGEGGGYTF. The variable domain in full, with the rest retrieved from reference TRBV7-3 and TRBJ1-2, is GAGVSQTPSNKVTEKGKYVELRCDPISGHTALYWYRQSLGQGPEFLIYFQGTGAADDSGLPNDRFFAVRPEGSVSTLKIQRTERGDSAVYLCASSLTGGEGGGYTFGSGTRLTVV.

The V and J genes are TRBV3-1 (or the pseudogene TRBV3-2) and TRBJ2-1; maybe TRBD1 (5 bases). Germline CDR1 and CDR2: LGHDT and YNNKEL (reference sequence). The CDR3 has 15 residues. With 4 bases removed from V and 0 bases from J, the gap between germline ends came to 10 bases. CDR3: CASSPTGTSYNEQFF. The DNA of the CDR3 is TGTGCCAGCAGCCCTACAGGTACCTCCTACAATGAGCAGTTCTTC.

This chain uses TRBV7-9 with TRBJ1-4; 11 bases map to TRBD1. The CDR3 runs to 16 residues. V dropped 4 bases and J dropped 2; count of bases not matched to a gene: 3. In germline, CDR1 is SEHNR, CDR2 FQNEAQ (reference sequence). The CDR3: CASSWDRGGTNEKLFF. CDR3 bases: TGTGCCAGCAGCTGGGACAGGGGGGGCACTAATGAAAAACTGTTTTTT. The entire variable domain, with the rest obtained from reference TRBV7-9 and TRBJ1-4, is as follows: DTGVSQNPRHKITKRGQNVTFRCDPISEHNRLYWYRQTLGQGPEFLTYFQNEAQLEKSRLLSDRFSAERPKGSFSTLEIQRTEQGDSAMYLCASSWDRGGTNEKLFFGSGTQLSVL.

The rearrangement joins TRBV6-6 to TRBJ1-2; D is ambiguous. The CDR3 runs 15 residues. CDR1 MNHNY and CDR2 SVGAGI come from the germline V gene (reference sequence). V was shortened by 5 bases and J by 0 bases, with 13 bases between the two germline ends. As DNA, the CDR3 is TGTGCCAGCAGTCCTACAGCATACTCTAACTATGGCTACACCTTC. It is translated as CASSPTAYSNYGYTF.

This rearrangement joins TRBV30 to TRBJ1-2; D unresolved. CDR3 length: 12 residues. Deletions cut 1 base from V and 4 bases from J, with 7 bases between. CDR1 is GTSNPN and CDR2 is SVGIG in the germline V gene (reference sequence). This CDR3 is CAWSGGSYGYTF. CDR3 sequence (DNA): TGTGCCTGGAGTGGAGGATCCTATGGCTACACCTTC.

This clone was recorded a few times. V is TRBV29-1 and J is TRBJ1-2; 7 bases agree with TRBD1. V lost 4 bases, J lost 5 bases, and 4 bases stayed unmatched. The CDR3 is 12 residues long. The germline gives CDR1 SQVTM, CDR2 ANQGSEA. CDR3: CSVGDRAYGYTF. CDR3 DNA: TGCAGCGTTGGAGACAGGGCTTATGGCTACACCTTC.

This clone was detected only once. CDR3 amino acids: CASSTRETQYF. The CDR3 DNA reads TGCGCCAGCAGCACGAGGGAGACCCAGTACTTC. The chain combines TRBV4-1 with TRBJ2-5; no definite D call. The CDR3 totals 11 residues. V was cut by 5 bases and J by 5 bases, with 6 bases left in between. CDR1 and CDR2 (germline): MGHRA, YSYEKL.

The rearrangement joins TRBV5-1 to TRBJ2-1; 12 bases are a match to TRBD2. Germline trimming cut 1 base from V and 8 bases from J; bases unmatched to any gene: 7. Germline V gene lookup returns CDR1 SGHRS and CDR2 YFSETQ. This CDR3 has 16 residues. CDR3 in amino acids: CASSLSSSGRADEQFF. The CDR3, as DNA: TGCGCCAGCAGCTTGAGTTCTAGCGGGAGGGCAGATGAGCAGTTCTTC.

This chain links TRBV12-3 or TRBV12-4 with TRBJ1-2, with D tentatively TRBD1 (5 bases). Trimming left V 3 bases short and J 8 bases short, with 10 bases between. The CDR3 covers 12 residues. CDR3 in DNA: TGTGCCAGCAGTTTTTCGGGGGAGGGCTACACCTTC. Translated: CASSFSGEGYTF.

This clone was counted once. V usage is TRBV3-1 (or the pseudogene TRBV3-2) and J usage is TRBJ1-4, with D hard to call. Looked up from germline, CDR1 is LGHDT and CDR2 is YNNKEL (reference sequence). V was pared by 2 bases and J by 8 bases, with 6 bases between. This CDR3 has 12 amino acids. The CDR3 here is CASSQFREKLFF. The CDR3 bases are TGTGCCAGCAGCCAATTCCGGGAAAAACTGTTTTTT.

J is TRBJ2-1 and V is TRBV7-9; weak D call: TRBD1 (6 bases). CDR3 length equals 14 residues. In germline, CDR1 is SEHNR, CDR2 FQNEAQ (reference sequence). The V end was cut by 1 base, the J end by 7 bases, with 11 bases between. This CDR3 reads CASSLVPGENEQFF. The CDR3 DNA reads as TGTGCCAGCAGCTTAGTCCCAGGGGAGAATGAGCAGTTCTTC.

The chain joins TRBV9 to TRBJ2-3, with a tentative D call TRBD2 (6 bases). Germline V gene data show CDR1 as SGDLS and CDR2 as YYNGEE. Trimming removed 2 bases at V and 4 bases at J, with 11 bases between. The CDR3 sequence is 14 residues long. The CDR3 is CASSVGTPPDTQYF. For the CDR3, the DNA is TGTGCCAGCAGCGTCGGGACTCCCCCAGATACGCAGTATTTT.

J is TRBJ1-1 and V is TRBV5-1; D might be TRBD1 (6 bases). The germline gives CDR1 SGHRS, CDR2 YFSETQ. Trimming cost V 7 bases and J 0 bases, with 10 bases left between them. This CDR3 region has 13 residues. In DNA form, the CDR3 reads TGCGCCAGCGGAGACAGGCTGAACACTGAAGCTTTCTTT. Its protein is CASGDRLNTEAFF. The full variable domain, in which reference TRBV5-1 and TRBJ1-1 provide the parts outside the CDR3, is KAGVTQTPRYLIKTRGQQVTLSCSPISGHRSVSWYQQTPGQGLQFLFEYFSETQRNKGNFPGRFSGRQFSNSRSEMNVSTLELGDSALYLCASGDRLNTEAFFGQGTRLTVV.

This chain links TRBV19 with TRBJ1-5; D possibly corresponds to TRBD1 (6 bases). Germline CDR1 and CDR2: LNHDA and SQIVND (reference sequence). The V gene lost 6 bases and the J gene lost 1 base, with 16 bases spanning the gap. The CDR3 loop spans 16 amino acids. The DNA of the CDR3 is TGTGCCAGTAGGGAGGGGGGGGCAAGGAGCAATCAGCCCCAGCATTTT. Its protein product is CASREGGARSNQPQHF.

The chain is built from TRBV28 and TRBJ1-5; unclear D gene. From germline, CDR1 is MDHEN and CDR2 SYDVKM. Trimming took 3 bases from V and 3 from J, leaving 9 bases between them. This CDR3 has 14 residues. The CDR3 nucleotides are TGTGCCAGCAGTTTTGGCGGCCTCAATCAGCCCCAGCATTTT. Translation gives CASSFGGLNQPQHF.

The chain combines TRBV7-9 with TRBJ2-1; 10 nucleotides line up with TRBD2. J gave up 8 bases and V 1 base, and 5 bases lay outside the gene matches. Germline CDR1 SEHNR, CDR2 FQNEAQ (reference sequence). There are 15 residues in the CDR3. The CDR3 spells CASSLGSLAGDEQFF. CDR3 coding DNA: TGTGCCAGCAGCTTAGGTAGCCTAGCGGGGGATGAGCAGTTCTTC.

This chain joins TRBV29-1 and TRBJ2-1, with D maybe TRBD2 (5 bases). Germline V gene data show CDR1 as SQVTM and CDR2 as ANQGSEA. V lost 1 base to trimming and J lost 0 bases, with 7 bases between them. CDR3 length: 14 amino acids. The CDR3 loop reads CSVEGGSSYNEQFF. CDR3 bases: TGCAGCGTTGAAGGTGGGAGCTCCTACAATGAGCAGTTCTTC.